These T cell receptor beta chains were read from a single sample in a study of shared clonotypes between healthy human individuals. Method: immunoSEQ multiplex PCR; TCRdb's copy keeps in-frame clones and lacks some. The sample carries about 560,000 clones, roughly 79% recorded once. Material: PBMCs. These receptors were obtained from a woman aged 35 to 49 in good health. Some clones in this sample may be carry-over from other donors' samples. Each CDR3 is given with its conserved first and last residue. The order of the fields is CDR3 protein, J gene, clone size, V gene. Some rows mark clone size as missing; the rest say once, few, many or name a class of expanded clone.

CDR3: CASSETGLRGYTF
J: TRBJ1-2
size: NA
V: TRBV2

CDR3: CASSSSLAASTDTQYF
J: TRBJ2-3
size: NA
V: TRBV6-5

CDR3: CASSIASGGPLTYEQYF
J: TRBJ2-7
size: NA
V: TRBV19

CDR3: CASSAPGQFIAGGRDEQFF
J: TRBJ2-1
size: NA
V: TRBV2

CDR3: CASRSTDSLNQPQHF
J: TRBJ1-5
size: NA
V: TRBV18

CDR3: CASSQDLGRELFF
J: TRBJ2-2
size: NA
V: TRBV4-3

CDR3: CASSQDSDGDTEAFF
J: TRBJ1-1
size: NA
V: TRBV4-3

CDR3: CASSETSGNTGELFF
J: TRBJ2-2
size: few
V: TRBV6-4

CDR3: CAWSVYEGNTGELFF
J: TRBJ2-2
size: NA
V: TRBV30

CDR3: CASSSDSTSYEQYF
J: TRBJ2-7
size: NA
V: TRBV5-1

CDR3: CASSLWGYNEQFF
J: TRBJ2-1
size: NA
V: TRBV28

CDR3: CASKRDSNQPQHF
J: TRBJ1-5
size: many
V: TRBV2

CDR3: CASSLLVSSGNTIYF
J: TRBJ1-3
size: NA
V: TRBV28

CDR3: CASSPTPGQGNSPLHF
J: TRBJ1-6
size: NA
V: TRBV7-6

CDR3: CAWTQGWNTIYF
J: TRBJ1-3
size: few
V: TRBV30

CDR3: CASSLVRVGGVNEKLFF
J: TRBJ1-4
size: NA
V: TRBV7-8

CDR3: CASSSGLGYEQYF
J: TRBJ2-7
size: NA
V: TRBV5-6